Below are 32 T cell receptor beta chains sequenced from a single sample in a study of T cell changes during pregnancy in multiple sclerosis. Data came from immunoSEQ multiplex PCR; TCRdb stores just in-frame clones and leaves some out. Among fewer than 75,000 clones listed, just over 90% were seen once. This sample comprised peripheral blood, obtained in the second trimester of pregnancy. These TCRs come from a female donor with multiple sclerosis, enrolled in a pregnancy study.

The V call is TRBV6-5, the J call TRBJ1-2, with TRBD1 matching over 8 bases. CDR3 size: 12 residues. Germline V gives CDR1 MNHEY, CDR2 SVGAGI. Germline trimming cut 5 bases from V and 9 bases from J; bases unmatched to any gene: 5. The CDR3 DNA sequence: TGTGCCAGCAGTCAAGGACAGGGAAGCTACACCTTC. The encoded protein is CASSQGQGSYTF.

The rearrangement joins TRBV2 to TRBJ2-1; the D gene is possibly TRBD1 (6 bases). Trimming took 8 bases from V and 6 from J, leaving 17 bases between them. The CDR3 loop spans 14 amino acids. Germline assignment: CDR1 SNHLY and CDR2 FYNNEI. The chain's CDR3 is CASLRDTTTNEQFF. The CDR3 region has the DNA TGTGCCAGCCTACGGGACACGACAACCAATGAGCAGTTCTTC.

The rearrangement uses TRBV5-4 and TRBJ2-7, with 9 bases aligning to TRBD2. Germline V gene data show CDR1 as SGHNT and CDR2 as YYREEE (reference sequence). The CDR3 is made up of 14 amino acids. V gave up 4 bases and J gave up 3 bases; unmatched junction bases: 5. This CDR3 is CASSPGAGGYEQYF. In DNA, the CDR3 is TGTGCCAGCAGCCCTGGAGCGGGAGGCTACGAGCAGTACTTC.

V gene TRBV10-3 combines with J gene TRBJ2-1; 11 bases map to TRBD2. Germline loops: CDR1 ENHRY, CDR2 SYGVKD. The CDR3 is 16 amino acids. The ends lost 6 bases at V and 8 bases at J; junction bases unmatched: 12. Here the CDR3 reads CAIRPTTSGALHEQFF. In DNA, the CDR3 is TGTGCCATCAGACCCACGACTAGCGGGGCGTTACATGAGCAGTTCTTC.

The genes are TRBV27 and TRBJ1-1; a possible D gene is TRBD1 (6 bases). V lost 1 base and J lost 0, with 9 bases in between. This CDR3 is built from 15 residues. From germline, CDR1 is MNHEY and CDR2 SMNVEV (reference sequence). The CDR3 protein is CASSLFQGMNTEAFF. CDR3 DNA sequence: TGTGCCAGCAGTTTATTTCAGGGGATGAACACTGAAGCTTTCTTT.

J is TRBJ2-7 and V is TRBV5-6; D ambiguous. Germline V CDR1 and CDR2: SGHDT, YYEEEE. The V end lost 4 bases, the J end lost 6 bases, and 8 bases lay between the germline ends. The CDR3 spans 11 residues. The CDR3 here is CASSLKREQYF. The CDR3 DNA follows: TGTGCCAGCAGCCTAAAACGCGAGCAGTACTTC.

This rearrangement joins TRBV19 to TRBJ2-7; 9 bases map to TRBD1. The CDR3 extends over 15 amino acids. CDR1 and CDR2 from the germline V gene are LNHDA and SQIVND (reference sequence). Trimming cost V 5 bases and J 3 bases; bases outside gene matches: 8. The CDR3 nucleotides are TGTGCCAGTAGTCCTACCGGGACAGGGCTCTACGAGCAGTACTTC. Protein: CASSPTGTGLYEQYF.

The chain joins TRBV19 to TRBJ1-6; D is unclear. V was cut by 7 bases and J by 6 bases, with 13 bases left in between. Germline CDR1 LNHDA, CDR2 SQIVND (reference sequence). The CDR3 is 14 residues long. The CDR3: CASTVGLGNSPLHF. In DNA, the CDR3 is TGTGCCAGTACCGTTGGACTAGGTAATTCACCCCTCCACTTT. The entire variable domain, with the rest obtained from reference TRBV19 and TRBJ1-6, is as follows: DGGITQSPKYLFRKEGQNVTLSCEQNLNHDAMYWYRQDPGQGLRLIYYSQIVNDFQKGDIAEGYSVSREKKESFPLTVTSAQKNPTAFYLCASTVGLGNSPLHFGNGTRLTVT.

This chain's CDR3 is CASSSSGGDSYEQYF. The CDR3 region has the DNA TGTGCCAGTAGTTCAAGCGGGGGGGACTCCTACGAGCAGTACTTC. The V gene is TRBV19, the J gene TRBJ2-7; TRBD2 matches 10 bases. The CDR3 is made up of 15 amino acids. With V trimmed by 5 bases and J by 0 bases, 4 bases remained unmatched. Germline V gives CDR1 LNHDA, CDR2 SQIVND (reference sequence).

This clone appeared a single time. J is TRBJ2-2 and V is TRBV5-4; 7 bases fit TRBD2. The junction had 3 bases not matched to a gene; V was cut back by 0 bases and J by 1 base. Germline V gene sequence: CDR1 SGHNT, CDR2 YYREEE (reference sequence). The CDR3 is 16 residues long. The CDR3 reads CASSLDSGLNTGELFF. The DNA of the CDR3 is TGTGCCAGCAGCTTGGATAGCGGGCTGAACACCGGGGAGCTGTTTTTT.

The gene calls are TRBV5-5 and TRBJ1-2; 8 nucleotides agree with TRBD1. The CDR3 contains 13 residues. The germline gives CDR1 SGHKS, CDR2 YYEKEE (reference sequence). V shed 0 bases and J 5 bases; nucleotides not matched to a gene: 0. The CDR3 sequence is CASSLGTGYGYTF. The CDR3 DNA sequence: TGTGCCAGCAGCTTGGGGACAGGGTATGGCTACACCTTC.

The rearrangement links TRBV7-3 to TRBJ1-1; the match to TRBD1 covers 11 bases. J lost 3 bases, V lost 4 bases, and 1 base had no gene match. CDR3 length: 14 residues. The germline V gene has CDR1 SGHTA and CDR2 FQGTGA. The CDR3 DNA is TGTGCCAGCAGCTCGGGACAGGGGGACACTGAAGCTTTCTTT. It codes for CASSSGQGDTEAFF. The full variable domain, its missing parts supplied by reference TRBV7-3 and TRBJ1-1, is GAGVSQTPSNKVTEKGKYVELRCDPISGHTALYWYRQSLGQGPEFLIYFQGTGAADDSGLPNDRFFAVRPEGSVSTLKIQRTERGDSAVYLCASSSGQGDTEAFFGQGTRLTVV.

The chain is built from TRBV7-6 and TRBJ1-3; D is undetermined. Trimming took 1 base from V and 0 from J, leaving 16 bases between them. Germline lookup yields CDR1 SGHVS and CDR2 FNYEAQ. The CDR3 contains 18 residues. CDR3 amino acids: CASSLESPGSNSGNTIYF. The DNA for the CDR3 is TGTGCCAGCAGCTTAGAGAGTCCGGGGTCGAACTCTGGAAACACCATATATTTT.

The rearrangement joins TRBV19 to TRBJ1-5, with TRBD1 as a possible D gene (5 bases). The germline V gene encodes CDR1 LNHDA and CDR2 SQIVND (reference sequence). This CDR3 has 14 amino acids. Trimming took 6 bases from V and 0 from J, leaving 9 bases between them. CDR3 DNA: TGTGCCAGTAGCGACAGACATAGCAATCAGCCCCAGCATTTT. Amino acid sequence: CASSDRHSNQPQHF.

The V call is TRBV27, the J call TRBJ2-3; 12 bases match TRBD2. CDR1 MNHEY and CDR2 SMNVEV come from the germline V gene (reference sequence). With V trimmed by 5 bases and J by 6 bases, 6 bases remained unmatched. The CDR3 covers 15 residues. The CDR3 DNA is TGTGCCAGCAGTCTCATGACTAGCGGGAGCGATACGCAGTATTTT. Protein: CASSLMTSGSDTQYF.

The V and J genes are TRBV30 and TRBJ1-5; D unclear. The germline gives CDR1 GTSNPN, CDR2 SVGIG (reference sequence). There are 13 residues in the CDR3. V was pared by 1 base and J by 9 bases, with 13 bases between. The CDR3 loop reads CAWSEGGYWPQHF. The DNA of the CDR3 is TGTGCCTGGAGTGAGGGAGGGTACTGGCCCCAGCATTTT.

This rearrangement joins TRBV10-3 to TRBJ2-3; D unresolved. Germline V CDR1 and CDR2: ENHRY, SYGVKD. The CDR3 covers 14 residues. V gave up 2 bases and J gave up 3 bases, with 9 bases separating them. The CDR3 region has the DNA TGTGCCATCAGTGAGATGGGCCCGACAGATACGCAGTATTTT. This encodes CAISEMGPTDTQYF.

The DNA of the CDR3 is TGTGCCAGCAGCCAAGCAGACAGGGTGGTTGGAAACACCATATATTTT. Its translation is CASSQADRVVGNTIYF. V gene TRBV4-2 combines with J gene TRBJ1-3; 7 bases are a match to TRBD1. V gave up 1 base and J gave up 3 bases; unmatched junction bases: 6. Germline-derived CDR1 and CDR2 are LGHNA and YNFKEQ. This CDR3 contains 16 residues.

The rearrangement joins TRBV7-2 to TRBJ2-6; D may be TRBD1 (5 bases). V lost 0 bases, J lost 2 bases, and 8 bases lay in between. This CDR3 region has 16 residues. Germline V gene data show CDR1 as SGHTA and CDR2 as FQGNSA. CDR3 DNA sequence: TGTGCCAGCAGCTTAGCGGGGCTTACTGGGGCCAACGTCCTGACTTTC. Its protein product is CASSLAGLTGANVLTF.

This chain joins TRBV11-3 and TRBJ2-4, with 8 bases aligning to TRBD1. Germline V CDR1 and CDR2: SGHNT, YENEEA. The CDR3 sequence is 16 residues long. V was pared by 5 bases and J by 1 base, with 7 bases of the junction left unmatched. The CDR3 region has the DNA TGTGCCAGCAGCGGCCAGGACAGGGTTGCCAAAAACATTCAGTACTTC. Protein product: CASSGQDRVAKNIQYF.

This sequence joins TRBV30 and TRBJ2-4, with 8 bases aligning to TRBD1. The CDR3 is made up of 19 amino acids. Trimming cost V 0 bases and J 2 bases; bases outside gene matches: 15. CDR1 and CDR2 (germline): GTSNPN, SVGIG (reference sequence). The chain's CDR3 is CAWSVPKFRTGRSKNIQYF. In DNA, the CDR3 is TGTGCCTGGAGTGTGCCGAAGTTTAGGACAGGGAGGTCCAAAAACATTCAGTACTTC.

The chain employs TRBV27 and TRBJ1-1; D not resolved. The CDR3 runs to 13 residues. CDR1 is MNHEY, CDR2 SMNVEV, per germline (reference sequence). Trimming cost V 5 bases and J 1 base, with 8 bases left between them. CDR3 protein: CASSAQTNTEAFF. In DNA, the CDR3 is TGTGCCAGCAGTGCACAAACGAACACTGAAGCTTTCTTT.

The CDR3 loop reads CASGWSQGIQFF. In DNA form, the CDR3 reads TGTGCCAGCGGGTGGTCTCAGGGGATTCAGTTCTTC. The chain employs TRBV6-5 and TRBJ2-1; D may be TRBD1 (6 bases). The CDR3 spans 12 residues. Germline-derived CDR1 and CDR2 are MNHEY and SVGAGI. V was shortened by 8 bases and J by 13 bases, with 18 bases between the two germline ends.

V gene TRBV9 combines with J gene TRBJ1-2; D gene ambiguous. CDR3 length equals 15 residues. Germline-derived CDR1 and CDR2 are SGDLS and YYNGEE. V was shortened by 4 bases and J by 3 bases, with 16 bases between the two germline ends. The CDR3 DNA reads TGTGCCAGCAGCCCCTCACCGTTAGATCACTATGGCTACACCTTC. Translating gives CASSPSPLDHYGYTF.

The genes are TRBV4-2 and TRBJ1-1, with TRBD1 as a possible D gene (5 bases). The germline V gene has CDR1 LGHNA and CDR2 YNFKEQ. With 1 base removed from V and 4 bases from J, the gap between germline ends came to 13 bases. CDR3 length equals 15 residues. CDR3 coding DNA: TGTGCCAGCAGCCAAGCTGGCCAGGGAGGCACTGAAGCTTTCTTT. Its protein is CASSQAGQGGTEAFF.

This chain connects TRBV6-5 to TRBJ2-3; D gene uncertain. V was pared by 6 bases and J by 0 bases, with 13 bases between. Germline V CDR1 and CDR2: MNHEY, SVGAGI. CDR3 length: 15 amino acids. Here the CDR3 reads CASSSPAASTDTQYF. Here the CDR3 DNA reads TGTGCCAGCAGCTCACCGGCAGCGAGCACAGATACGCAGTATTTT.

The chain joins TRBV9 to TRBJ2-5; 11 bases map to TRBD2. Trimming took 3 bases from V and 4 from J; bases not matched to a gene: 8. Germline V CDR1 and CDR2: SGDLS, YYNGEE. The CDR3 has 16 residues. This CDR3 reads CASSDRLAGWRETQYF. CDR3 bases: TGTGCCAGCAGCGATAGACTAGCGGGATGGAGAGAGACCCAGTACTTC.

The chain has TRBV19 and TRBJ2-1; 15 bases line up with TRBD2. CDR1 is LNHDA and CDR2 is SQIVND in the germline V gene (reference sequence). The CDR3 is 17 amino acids. V dropped 3 bases and J dropped 7; count of bases not matched to a gene: 7. In DNA, the CDR3 is TGTGCCAGTAGTATCGACTCCGGGACTAGCGGGAGGAATGAGCAGTTCTTC. Its translation: CASSIDSGTSGRNEQFF.

V and J are TRBV5-1 and TRBJ1-4; 7 bases are shared with TRBD1. J was trimmed by 7 bases and V by 4 bases; bases with no gene match: 10. The germline V gene encodes CDR1 SGHRS and CDR2 YFSETQ. CDR3 length: 15 amino acids. The CDR3 loop reads CASSGTTGVSEKLFF. DNA of the CDR3: TGCGCCAGCAGCGGTACCACAGGGGTTTCTGAAAAACTGTTTTTT. Drawing the rest from reference TRBV5-1 and TRBJ1-4, the complete variable domain is KAGVTQTPRYLIKTRGQQVTLSCSPISGHRSVSWYQQTPGQGLQFLFEYFSETQRNKGNFPGRFSGRQFSNSRSEMNVSTLELGDSALYLCASSGTTGVSEKLFFGSGTQLSVL.

In its sample, this clone was seen a few times. V is TRBV19 and J is TRBJ1-1; D is unresolved. CDR1 and CDR2 (germline): LNHDA, SQIVND (reference sequence). The CDR3 covers 15 residues. Trimming pared 3 bases from V and 0 bases from J, leaving 11 bases between. CDR3 amino acids: CASSIWGGVNTEAFF. The CDR3 DNA reads as TGTGCCAGTAGTATCTGGGGAGGTGTGAACACTGAAGCTTTCTTT.

This chain links TRBV5-6 with TRBJ1-4; perhaps TRBD1 as D (6 bases). Trimming pared 1 base from V and 7 bases from J, leaving 11 bases between. The germline gives CDR1 SGHDT, CDR2 YYEEEE. This CDR3 has 14 residues. In nucleotides, the CDR3 is TGTGCCAGCAGCTTGTTGGGGGCAAGTGAAAAACTGTTTTTT. Protein sequence: CASSLLGASEKLFF. Looking up the rest from reference TRBV5-6 and TRBJ1-4 gives the full variable domain: DAGVTQSPTHLIKTRGQQVTLRCSPKSGHDTVSWYQQALGQGPQFIFQYYEEEERQRGNFPDRFSGHQFPNYSSELNVNALLLGDSALYLCASSLLGASEKLFFGSGTQLSVL.

This clone was observed once. The gene calls are TRBV5-1 and TRBJ2-7; no clear D gene. Trimming removed 5 bases from V and 2 bases from J, with 14 bases in between. CDR3 size: 14 residues. CDR1 is SGHRS, CDR2 YFSETQ, per germline. The CDR3 DNA sequence: TGCGCCAGCAGTTTGTCGGAGTTCACCTACGAGCAGTACTTC. It encodes CASSLSEFTYEQYF.